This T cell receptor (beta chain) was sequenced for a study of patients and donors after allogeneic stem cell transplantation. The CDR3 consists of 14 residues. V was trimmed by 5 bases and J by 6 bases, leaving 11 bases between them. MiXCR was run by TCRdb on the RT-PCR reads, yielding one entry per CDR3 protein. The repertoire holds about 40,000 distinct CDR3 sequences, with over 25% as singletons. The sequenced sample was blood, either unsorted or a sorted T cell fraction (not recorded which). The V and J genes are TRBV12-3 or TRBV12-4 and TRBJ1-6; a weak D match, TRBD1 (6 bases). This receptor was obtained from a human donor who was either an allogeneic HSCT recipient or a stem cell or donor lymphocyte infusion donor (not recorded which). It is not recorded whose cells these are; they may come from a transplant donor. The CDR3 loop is CASSDRDTNSPLHF. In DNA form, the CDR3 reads TGTGCCAGCAGTGACCGGGACACTAATTCACCCCTCCACTTT.